A single sample gave rise to the 24 T cell receptor beta chains below, sequenced in a study of tumor and adjacent non-tumor tissue in lung cancer. Three rounds of nested PCR, following a modified ARM-PCR protocol, produced the TCRbeta library. MiXCR, run by TCRdb on the multiplex PCR reads, gives a single entry per CDR3 protein. The table records more than 75,000 distinct CDR3 sequences, nearly 70% of them present only once. RNA was extracted from bulk tissue without any cell sorting. Source material: lung tumor tissue. These receptors came from a woman aged 70-85 years with non-small cell lung cancer.

The sample holds a few counts of this clonotype. The V call is TRBV2, the J call TRBJ2-3; 8 nucleotides line up with TRBD2. Trimming removed 8 bases from V and 0 bases from J; junction bases left unmatched: 7. This CDR3 region has 15 residues. Germline loops: CDR1 SNHLY, CDR2 FYNNEI. CDR3 in amino acids: CASGWREESTDTQYF. The CDR3 DNA sequence: TGTGCCAGCGGATGGCGGGAGGAAAGCACAGATACGCAGTATTTT.

Regarding this clonotype: One end of the junction varies from germline; a read error may be responsible. This chain uses TRBV11-1 with TRBJ2-1; 10 bases are shared with TRBD1. CDR1 is SGHAT, CDR2 FQDESV, per germline (reference sequence). This CDR3 region has 18 residues. The CDR3 here is CASSVAGLRQGASNEQFF. In nucleotides, the CDR3 is TGTGCCAGCAGCGTAGCGGGATTACGACAGGGGGCATCGAATGAGCAGTTCTTC.

About this clonotype: A much bigger clone sits one base away, suggesting this may be a read error. The V call is TRBV10-3, the J call TRBJ2-1, with D unclear. This CDR3 comprises 15 residues. The V gene's germline CDR1 is ENHRY and CDR2 SYGVKD. CDR3 nucleotide sequence: TGTGCCGTCAGTGACGGCCCCGCAATCCACAATGAGCAGTTCTTC. Its translation is CAVSDGPAIHNEQFF.

The chain carries TRBV29-1 and TRBJ2-5; 8 nucleotides line up with TRBD2. Germline values: CDR1 SQVTM, CDR2 ANQGSEA. The CDR3 covers 15 residues. The CDR3 DNA is TGCAACGTCAAGGGACTAGTGGGAGGAGGAGAGACCCAGTACTTC. Translated: CNVKGLVGGGETQYF.

This clonotype came up a few times. A read error may be the cause here, since a much bigger clone is one base away. The rearrangement links TRBV5-6 to TRBJ2-1, with 9 bases identical to TRBD1. CDR1 and CDR2 from the germline V gene are SGHDT and YYEEEE. This CDR3 is 16 amino acids long. The CDR3 DNA reads TGTACCAGCAGCCTACCCGGGACAGGGTCGGGCAATGAGCAGTTCTTC. Its translation is CTSSLPGTGSGNEQFF.

About this clonotype itself: The CDR3 does not close with the conserved phenylalanine or tryptophan, likely indicating a read error. This sequence joins TRBV20-1 and TRBJ2-1; D may match TRBD1 or TRBD2 (5 bases each). CDR1 is DFQATT, CDR2 SNEGSKA, per germline (reference sequence). The CDR3 extends over 15 amino acids. V was trimmed by 1 base and J by 5 bases, leaving 15 bases between them. CDR3 sequence reads: CSARGGASPNNEQFS. For the CDR3, the DNA is TGCAGTGCTAGAGGAGGGGCTAGCCCCAACAATGAGCAGTTCTCC.

As concerns this clonotype: A clone one base away is much larger, so this may be a read error. V and J are TRBV5-1 and TRBJ2-7; the match to TRBD1 covers 7 bases. Trimming at V came to 2 bases and at J to 0 bases, leaving 5 bases not matched to a gene. Germline V gene lookup returns CDR1 SGHRS and CDR2 YFSETQ. The CDR3 sequence is 15 residues long. Here the CDR3 reads CASSFRDRSSYEQYF. CDR3 in DNA: TGCGCCAGCAGCTTCCGGGACAGATCCTCCTACGAGCAGTACTTC.

This rearrangement joins TRBV20-1 to TRBJ2-1; 11 bases fit TRBD1. Germline CDR1 is DFQATT and CDR2 is SNEGSKA (reference sequence). V lost 6 bases to trimming and J lost 7 bases; unmatched junction nucleotides: 8. This CDR3 has 14 residues. CDR3: CSAPGQGGRNEQFF. CDR3 nucleotide sequence: TGCAGTGCGCCGGGACAGGGGGGAAGGAATGAGCAGTTCTTC.

This clonotype was observed many times. The rearrangement joins TRBV6-2 or TRBV6-3 to TRBJ1-5; TRBD1 aligns across 7 bases. V shed 2 bases and J 7 bases; nucleotides not matched to a gene: 5. Germline CDR1 MNHEY, CDR2 SVGEGT. The CDR3 has 14 residues. This chain's CDR3 is CASSYGAGGQPQHF. The CDR3 DNA reads as TGTGCCAGCAGTTACGGGGCAGGGGGGCAGCCCCAGCATTTT.

Remarks on this clonotype: Compared with germline, one end of the junction differs, possibly owing to a read error. This chain connects TRBV11-2 to TRBJ1-1, with D unclear. The CDR3 runs 14 residues. CDR1 SGHAT and CDR2 FQNNGV come from the germline V gene. CDR3 loop: CASSTRHRDTEGFF. The CDR3, as DNA: TGTGCCAGCAGCACTCGACACCGTGACACTGAAGGTTTCTTT. The full variable domain, with the rest looked up from reference TRBV11-2 and TRBJ1-1, is EAGVAQSPRYKIIEKRQSVAFWCNPISGHATLYWYQQILGQGPKLLIQFQNNGVVDDSQLPKDRFSAERLKGVDSTLKIQPAKLEDSAVYLCASSTRHRDTEGFFGQGTRLTVV.

Notes on this clonotype: A clone one base away is much larger, so this may be a read error. The rearrangement links TRBV20-1 to TRBJ2-1, with 7 bases identical to TRBD2. The CDR3 has 16 residues. Per the germline V gene, CDR1 is DFQATT and CDR2 is SNEGSKA (reference sequence). Written as DNA, the CDR3 is TGCAGTGCCACCGTGCTACGGGAGGAGTCCTACGATGAGCAGTTCTTC. Residues: CSATVLREESYDEQFF.

This clonotype appeared many times. This sequence joins TRBV12-3 or TRBV12-4 and TRBJ2-5, with D hard to call. Between the trimmed V and J ends, which lost 3 bases and 1 base, there was a span of 6 bases. The CDR3 extends over 13 amino acids. The CDR3 region has the DNA TGTGCCAGCAGTTTTGTCTCCCAAGAGACCCAGTACTTC. This codes for CASSFVSQETQYF.

As regards this clonotype: Compared with germline, one end of the junction differs, possibly owing to a read error. The rearrangement joins TRBV4-1 to TRBJ1-1, with TRBD1 identical over 7 bases. The CDR3 extends over 14 amino acids. CDR1 and CDR2 from the germline V gene are MGHRA and YSYEKL. The CDR3 nucleotides are TGCGCCAGAAGCCTCCGGACAGGGAACACTGAAGCTTTCTTT. It yields the protein CARSLRTGNTEAFF.

This chain uses TRBV5-6 with TRBJ2-7; D tentatively fits TRBD1 or TRBD2 (5 bases each). The germline V gene has CDR1 SGHDT and CDR2 YYEEEE. Deletions cut 6 bases from V and 3 bases from J, with 10 bases between. The CDR3 has 12 amino acids. The CDR3 nucleotides read TGTGCCAGCAAAAGGGGAGTCTACGAGCAGTACTTC. Amino acids: CASKRGVYEQYF.

This clonotype has only one observation. One junction end disagrees with the germline gene, perhaps due to a read error. The V call is TRBV28, the J call TRBJ2-7; 9 positions agree with TRBD1. The CDR3 consists of 14 residues. The V gene's germline CDR1 is MDHEN and CDR2 SYDVKM. The CDR3 loop is CASLAGTGLYEQYF. The CDR3 DNA sequence: TGTGCCAGCCTAGCCGGGACAGGGCTCTACGAACAGTACTTC.

A note on this clonotype: This may stem from a read error, because a much larger clone lies one nucleotide away. The J gene is TRBJ2-1, the V gene TRBV20-1; D is ambiguous. Trimming pared 5 bases from V and 4 bases from J, leaving 18 bases between. Germline V gene data show CDR1 as DFQATT and CDR2 as SNEGSKA (reference sequence). The CDR3 is 15 amino acids. The CDR3 spells CSAPCSLARYNEQFF. The DNA for the CDR3 is TGCAGTGCTCCATGCTCATTGGCGAGGTACAATGAGCAGTTCTTC.

Notes on this clonotype: The junction does not match germline at one end; this may be a read error. The J gene is TRBJ2-7, the V gene TRBV10-2, with 9 positions matching TRBD2. CDR1 is WSHSY, CDR2 SAAADI, per germline. The CDR3 loop spans 14 amino acids. This CDR3 reads CASNEISGSYEQYF. Written as DNA, the CDR3 is TGCGCCAGCAATGAGATTAGCGGGAGTTACGAGCAGTACTTC.

On this clonotype: A much larger clone differs by one base, so this may be a read error. The chain recombines TRBV20-1 with TRBJ2-7, with TRBD1 matching 10 bases. Germline lookup yields CDR1 DFQATT and CDR2 SNEGSKA (reference sequence). The CDR3 consists of 14 residues. The CDR3 sequence: CSTNDRGPSYKQYF. The DNA for the CDR3 is TGCAGTACAAACGACAGGGGGCCTTCCTACAAGCAGTACTTC.

With respect to this clonotype: The junction departs from the called germline gene at one end, perhaps through a read error. The V call is TRBV6-5, the J call TRBJ1-5, with D uncertain. This CDR3 comprises 13 residues. Per germline, CDR1 MNHEY and CDR2 SVGAGI. This CDR3 reads CAGSYSRCQPQHF. The CDR3, as DNA: TGTGCCGGCAGTTACTCCAGGTGTCAGCCCCAGCATTTT.

The genes are TRBV11-2 and TRBJ2-5; D gene uncertain. Germline V lookup: CDR1 SGHAT, CDR2 FQNNGV. The CDR3 covers 11 residues. Trimming took off 11 bases at V and 2 bases at J, with 9 bases between the two ends. The DNA of the CDR3 is TGTGCCGGCAACCAGCAAGAGACCCAGTACTTC. This translates into CAGNQQETQYF.

A remark on this clonotype: A much larger clone lies one base from this, so it may be a read error. This chain uses TRBV4-2 with TRBJ2-2; D may correspond to TRBD1 or TRBD2 (6 bases each). In germline, CDR1 is LGHNA, CDR2 YNFKEQ. The germline V and J ends were trimmed by 1 base and 10 bases, with 16 bases remaining between them. This CDR3 is 15 amino acids long. In DNA form, the CDR3 reads TGTGCCAGCAGCCAAGGTCGACTAGGGGGAGAGGAGCTGTTTTTT. It translates to CASSQGRLGGEELFF.

Turning to this clonotype: Because the CDR3 is missing its conserved closing phenylalanine or tryptophan, this is likely a read error. The limits of the CDR3 on the DNA are not certain, so only TCRdb's listed CDR3 is given. The chain joins TRBV6-1 to TRBJ1-1. The germline CDR1 and CDR2 sequences are MNHNS and SASEGT. The CDR3 has 13 residues if both end residues are counted. The chain's CDR3 is CASSEPGNTETFL.

Details on this clonotype: Mismatch with germline at one junction end may stem from a read error. V gene TRBV7-2 combines with J gene TRBJ2-7; D not resolved. Germline assignment: CDR1 SGHTA and CDR2 FQGNSA. The CDR3 spans 11 residues. The chain's CDR3 is CPSSSAYEQYF. CDR3 in DNA: TGTCCCAGCAGTTCTGCCTACGAGCAGTACTTC. Combining the CDR3 with reference TRBV7-2 and TRBJ2-7 gives the whole variable domain GAGVSQSPSNKVTEKGKDVELRCDPISGHTALYWYRQSLGQGLEFLIYFQGNSAPDKSGLPSDRFSAERTGGSVSTLTIQRTQQEDSAVYLCPSSSAYEQYFGPGTRLTVT.

Worth noting for this clonotype: A much larger clone sits a single nucleotide away, making a read error possible. The chain has TRBV7-9 and TRBJ1-2; D is uncertain. The CDR3 extends over 14 amino acids. Germline CDR1 is SEHNR and CDR2 is FQNEAQ (reference sequence). The CDR3 is CSSSRRDTAHGYTF. The CDR3 bases are TGTTCCAGCAGCCGGAGAGATACTGCGCACGGCTACACCTTC.